What follows is one T cell receptor beta chain and its context. Antigen specificity is unknown. The sample belongs to a study of cytomegalovirus exposure and HLA in healthy donors. Study overall: An earlier analysis identified 117 million unique TCR beta sequences in about 179 million T cells.

The PCR was carried out with 60 Vbeta primers and 13 Jbeta primers. Sequenced by immunoSEQ multiplex PCR; TCRdb stores in-frame clones only, minus some. The data show about 200,000 clones, with around 75% seen just once and roughly 1.9% held by the top ten. Study-level points and caveats: HLA alleles showed associations with 15,000 to 20,000 TCR beta sequences in a later analysis, at a 0.05 false discovery rate. When analyzed later, a missense DCLRE1C variant was found to be linked to TCR beta V- and J-gene trimming.

The TCR originated in a woman aged 25 to 39 in good health and CMV-seronegative. The sample was PBMCs.

CDR3 in DNA: TGTGCCAGCAGCGACGACAGATTACAAGAGACCCAGTACTTC. Its protein product is CASSDDRLQETQYF. The V call is TRBV7-8, the J call TRBJ2-5; tentatively, D is TRBD1 (5 bases). CDR3 length: 14 residues. From germline, CDR1 is SGHVS and CDR2 FQNEAQ. The V end was cut by 5 bases, the J end by 2 bases, with 12 bases between.